This entry lists 12 T cell receptor beta chains sequenced from one sample in a study of cytomegalovirus exposure and HLA in healthy donors. This table comes from immunoSEQ multiplex PCR, and its TCRdb copy is limited to in-frame clones, with some not included. In the table there are some 100,000 clones, around nine tenths of which are singletons. Sequencing input: PBMCs. Every receptor here comes from a man aged 18 to 30 in good health and CMV-seropositive.

The V and J genes are TRBV6-5 and TRBJ2-5; 11 bases match TRBD2. J gave up 2 bases and V 5 bases, and 4 bases lay outside the gene matches. Germline V gene sequence: CDR1 MNHEY, CDR2 SVGAGI. This CDR3 has 15 amino acids. The CDR3 region is CASSVASGGQETQYF. CDR3 in DNA: TGTGCCAGCAGTGTGGCTAGCGGGGGGCAAGAGACCCAGTACTTC.

The chain couples TRBV5-4 to TRBJ1-4; 8 bases match TRBD1. Trimming cost V 4 bases and J 0 bases; bases outside gene matches: 5. CDR1 SGHNT and CDR2 YYREEE come from the germline V gene (reference sequence). CDR3 length: 16 residues. Here the CDR3 reads CASSLGQGATNEKLFF. The CDR3 DNA sequence: TGTGCCAGCAGCCTTGGACAGGGCGCAACTAATGAAAAACTGTTTTTT.

The rearrangement uses TRBV7-9 and TRBJ1-3; 10 nucleotides agree with TRBD1. Trimming took 3 bases from V and 4 from J; bases not matched to a gene: 9. CDR3 length: 17 residues. Germline CDR1 is SEHNR and CDR2 is FQNEAQ (reference sequence). CDR3 protein: CASSLGSDRGLGNTIYF. CDR3 nucleotide sequence: TGTGCCAGCAGCTTGGGTTCCGACAGGGGGCTAGGAAACACCATATATTTT.

The chain uses TRBV28 and TRBJ1-5; D unresolved. The germline V gene encodes CDR1 MDHEN and CDR2 SYDVKM. V dropped 11 bases and J dropped 2 bases, with 10 bases sitting between them. The CDR3 runs 12 residues. The DNA for the CDR3 is TGTGCCTCCCTAGAGGGCAATCAGCCCCAGCATTTT. Translated, it gives CASLEGNQPQHF.

The count of this clone is one. V and J are TRBV6-4 and TRBJ2-1, with 10 bases that match TRBD2. CDR1 is MRHNA and CDR2 is SNTAGT in the germline V gene. Trimming at V came to 5 bases and at J to 4 bases, leaving 5 bases not matched to a gene. This CDR3 region has 15 residues. In nucleotides, the CDR3 is TGTGCCAGCAGTAGATCTAGCGGGGGATACAATGAGCAGTTCTTC. As protein: CASSRSSGGYNEQFF.

This clone was recorded only once. V is TRBV6-5 and J is TRBJ2-3; the match to TRBD1 covers 9 bases. Germline CDR1 and CDR2: MNHEY and SVGAGI. This CDR3 contains 16 residues. V trimming: 2 bases; J trimming: 7 bases; junction bases outside the gene matches: 10. As DNA, the CDR3 is TGTGCCAGCAGTTACCCCCCGGGACAGGGTGATCATACGCAGTATTTT. Protein: CASSYPPGQGDHTQYF.

The chain employs TRBV27 and TRBJ2-1, with 7 bases matching TRBD1. J gave up 0 bases and V 7 bases, and 15 bases lay outside the gene matches. The CDR3 has 18 residues. The germline gives CDR1 MNHEY, CDR2 SMNVEV (reference sequence). In nucleotides, the CDR3 is TGTGCCAGCACCCCACGGACAGGCCACTTCAGCTCCTACAATGAGCAGTTCTTC. Its translation: CASTPRTGHFSSYNEQFF.

This clone was seen a single time. The chain uses TRBV28 and TRBJ1-6; 7 bases match TRBD1. The trim removed 2 bases at V and 7 bases at J, leaving 2 bases unmatched. Germline-derived CDR1 and CDR2 are MDHEN and SYDVKM. The CDR3 covers 14 residues. In nucleotides, the CDR3 is TGTGCCAGCAGTTTAGTACAGGGGAATTCACCCCTCCACTTT. Protein sequence: CASSLVQGNSPLHF.

The rearrangement joins TRBV4-2 to TRBJ2-3; D may be TRBD2 (7 bases). Germline CDR1 is LGHNA and CDR2 is YNFKEQ. The CDR3 loop spans 16 amino acids. Trimming shortened V by 0 bases and J by 4 bases, and 14 bases separated the two germline ends. CDR3 amino acids: CASSQDRAGASDTQYF. Written as DNA, the CDR3 is TGTGCCAGCAGCCAAGATCGGGCGGGGGCTTCAGATACGCAGTATTTT.

This clone was recorded once. This sequence joins TRBV19 and TRBJ2-1, with a weak D call TRBD1 (6 bases). CDR3 length equals 20 residues. Germline V gene sequence: CDR1 LNHDA, CDR2 SQIVND (reference sequence). V gave up 5 bases and J gave up 1 base, with 27 bases separating them. CDR3 amino acids: CASSAWGAAQGMRSYNEQFF. Written as DNA, the CDR3 is TGTGCCAGTAGTGCTTGGGGCGCGGCCCAGGGGATGAGGTCCTACAATGAGCAGTTCTTC.

The chain recombines TRBV2 with TRBJ2-5; 9 bases agree with TRBD2. The germline CDR1 and CDR2 sequences are SNHLY and FYNNEI. With 4 bases clipped from V and 1 base from J, the junction kept 1 base outside the gene matches. This CDR3 spans 14 amino acids. The CDR3 spells CASSGLAVQETQYF. The CDR3 bases are TGTGCCAGCAGTGGACTAGCGGTCCAAGAGACCCAGTACTTC.

This sequence joins TRBV30 and TRBJ2-1; TRBD2 agrees at 7 bases. Germline V CDR1 and CDR2: GTSNPN, SVGIG (reference sequence). The CDR3 is made up of 12 amino acids. The V and J ends lost 2 bases and 9 bases, in that order; junction bases with no gene match: 4. The DNA for the CDR3 is TGTGCCTGGAGTAGCGGGGAGGGTGAGCAGTTCTTC. Its translation: CAWSSGEGEQFF.